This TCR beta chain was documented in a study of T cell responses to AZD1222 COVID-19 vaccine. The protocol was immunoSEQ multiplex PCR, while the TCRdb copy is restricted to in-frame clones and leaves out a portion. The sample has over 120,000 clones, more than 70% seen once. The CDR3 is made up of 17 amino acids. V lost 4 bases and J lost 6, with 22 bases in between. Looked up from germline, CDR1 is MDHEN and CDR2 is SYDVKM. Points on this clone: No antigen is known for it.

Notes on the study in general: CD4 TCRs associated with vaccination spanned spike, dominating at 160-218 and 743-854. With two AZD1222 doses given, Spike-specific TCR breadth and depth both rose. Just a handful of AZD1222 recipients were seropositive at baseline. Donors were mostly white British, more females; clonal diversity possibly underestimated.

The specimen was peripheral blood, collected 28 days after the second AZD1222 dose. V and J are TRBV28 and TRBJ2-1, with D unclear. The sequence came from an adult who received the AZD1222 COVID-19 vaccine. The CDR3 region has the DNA TGTGCCAGCAGTTCTACCCCCTTTGAGCCGCCCGCCAATGAGCAGTTCTTC. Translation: CASSSTPFEPPANEQFF.